Sequencing of this TCR beta chain was carried out in a study of cytomegalovirus exposure and HLA in healthy donors. The CDR3 consists of 17 residues. Per germline, CDR1 SSHAT and CDR2 FNYEAQ (reference sequence). Study observations and caveats: DRB1 showed the most TCR associations and HLA-C the fewest in a later analysis, as rates varied by HLA locus. In an earlier analysis, in roughly 600 donors, most V segments appeared productive either ~90% or ~30% of the time. An analysis was carried out later, and it reportedly showed fewer N-insertions in an Asian-associated ancestry cluster than the approximately 680-donor mean.

Primers included in the PCR were 60 Vbeta and 13 Jbeta primers. Produced via immunoSEQ multiplex PCR; TCRdb's table is partial and in-frame only. The data hold fewer than 200,000 clones, with 70% to 90% observed a single time. Only one count was recorded for this clone. Its antigen is unknown. The junction and the germline gene differ at one end; a read error may be behind it. This receptor was taken from a woman younger than 45 in good health and CMV-seronegative. This chain links TRBV7-7 with TRBJ2-1; 12 nucleotides match TRBD2. Sequencing was carried out using PBMCs. CDR3 region: CASSLTTLAGGGGEQFF. The CDR3 nucleotides are TGTGCTAGCAGCTTAACCACCCTAGCGGGAGGGGGGGGTGAGCAGTTCTTC. Drawing the rest from reference TRBV7-7 and TRBJ2-1, the complete variable domain is GAGVSQSPRYKVTKRGQDVTLRCDPISSHATLYWYQQALGQGPEFLTYFNYEAQPDKSGLPSDRFSAERPEGSISTLTIQRTEQRDSAMYRCASSLTTLAGGGGEQFFGPGTRLTVL.